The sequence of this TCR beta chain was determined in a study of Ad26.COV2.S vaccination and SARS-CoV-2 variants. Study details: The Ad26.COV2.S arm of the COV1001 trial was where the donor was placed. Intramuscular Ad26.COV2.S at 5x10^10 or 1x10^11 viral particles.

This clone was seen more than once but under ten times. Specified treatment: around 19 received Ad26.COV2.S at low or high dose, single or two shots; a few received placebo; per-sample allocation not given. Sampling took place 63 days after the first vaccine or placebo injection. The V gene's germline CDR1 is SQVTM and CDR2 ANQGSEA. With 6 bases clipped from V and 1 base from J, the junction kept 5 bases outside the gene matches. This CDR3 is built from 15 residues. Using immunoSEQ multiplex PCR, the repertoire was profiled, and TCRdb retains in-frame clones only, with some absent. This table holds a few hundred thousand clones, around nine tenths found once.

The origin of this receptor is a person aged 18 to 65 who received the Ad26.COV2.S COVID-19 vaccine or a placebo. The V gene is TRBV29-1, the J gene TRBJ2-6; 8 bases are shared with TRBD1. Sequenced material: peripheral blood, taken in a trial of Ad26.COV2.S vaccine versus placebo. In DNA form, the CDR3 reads TGCAGCGTCTCGGGACAGGCATCTGGGGCCAACGTCCTGACTTTC. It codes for CSVSGQASGANVLTF.